This T cell receptor (beta chain) is drawn from a study of cytomegalovirus exposure and HLA in healthy donors. Study-wide background: HLA-typed donors contributed 80 million or so unique TCRs, which were held in an early data release. Study results and limitations: In an earlier analysis, most TCR beta V segments were productive about 87% or about 30% of the time.

About this clone: Antigen unknown.

The germline V gene encodes CDR1 GTSNPN and CDR2 SVGIG (reference sequence). After removal of 8 bases from V and 7 bases from J, the junction contained 16 bases not matched to a gene. This CDR3 is 15 amino acids long. PCR was performed using 60 Vbeta and 13 Jbeta primers. Some clones are missing from TCRdb's copy, which holds only in-frame ones; the method was immunoSEQ multiplex PCR. Seen here are roughly 110,000 clones, roughly 72% observed once, and the top ten hold around 4%. The chain carries TRBV30 and TRBJ2-1, with 8 bases lining up with TRBD2. The TCR comes from a woman aged 40 to 49 in good health and CMV-seropositive. Sequences were obtained from PBMCs. Written as DNA, the CDR3 is TGTGCCATCAACCGGGGCGCGGGGGGCTGGAATGAGCAGTTCTTC. Protein sequence: CAINRGAGGWNEQFF. The variable domain in full, completed from reference TRBV30 and TRBJ2-1, reads SQTIHQWPATLVQPVGSPLSLECTVEGTSNPNLYWYRQAAGRGLQLLFYSVGIGQISSEVPQNLSASRPQDRQFILSSKKLLLSDSGFYLCAINRGAGGWNEQFFGPGTRLTVL.